These 29 T cell receptor beta chains came from one sample sequenced in a study of cytomegalovirus exposure and HLA in healthy donors. The PCR was carried out with 60 Vbeta primers and 13 Jbeta primers. Clones were read by immunoSEQ multiplex PCR, and TCRdb kept only the in-frame ones, dropping some. The sample records roughly 200,000 clones, around 77% being singletons. Sequences were obtained from PBMCs. Receptors originate from a young woman in good health and CMV-seronegative.

This chain connects TRBV2 to TRBJ2-3; TRBD2 matches at 7 bases. With V trimmed by 9 bases and J by 1 base, 4 bases remained unmatched. The CDR3 contains 13 residues. CDR1 SNHLY and CDR2 FYNNEI come from the germline V gene. CDR3 nucleotide sequence: TGTGCCAGACTAGCGAGAGGCACAGATACGCAGTATTTT. This gives the protein CARLARGTDTQYF.

V and J are TRBV11-2 and TRBJ2-5, with no clear D. The CDR3 has 13 residues. Germline CDR1 is SGHAT and CDR2 is FQNNGV. V shed 1 base and J shed 1 base, with 4 bases lying between them. The CDR3 DNA reads TGTGCCAGCAGCTTAGGAGTCCAAGAGACCCAGTACTTC. It encodes CASSLGVQETQYF.

This CDR3 is CASSYPFYEQYF. The CDR3 nucleotides are TGTGCCAGCAGTTACCCGTTCTACGAGCAGTACTTC. This chain joins TRBV6-5 and TRBJ2-7, with D unclear. The CDR3 has 12 amino acids. V lost 2 bases, J lost 3 bases, and 5 bases lay in between. Germline assignment: CDR1 MNHEY and CDR2 SVGAGI.

The rearrangement joins TRBV2 to TRBJ1-1, with 8 bases identical to TRBD1. The CDR3 runs 15 residues. Germline V gene sequence: CDR1 SNHLY, CDR2 FYNNEI. The trim removed 7 bases at V and 3 bases at J, leaving 10 bases unmatched. The CDR3 sequence is CASNPDRVVDTEAFF. As DNA, the CDR3 is TGTGCCAGCAATCCGGACAGGGTCGTCGACACTGAAGCTTTCTTT.

The CDR3 DNA sequence: TGTGCCAGTAGTGATGGAGCGGGGAGCCCCTCTGGGGCCAACGTCCTGACTTTC. Translated, it gives CASSDGAGSPSGANVLTF. The chain combines TRBV19 with TRBJ2-6, with 7 bases lining up with TRBD2. Germline CDR1 is LNHDA and CDR2 is SQIVND (reference sequence). V lost 5 bases, J lost 0 bases, and 10 bases stayed unmatched. CDR3 length: 18 amino acids.

The rearrangement joins TRBV5-1 to TRBJ2-5; 8 nucleotides agree with TRBD2. Germline CDR1 is SGHRS and CDR2 is YFSETQ. The CDR3 runs to 16 residues. V lost 6 bases and J lost 4; bases outside the gene matches: 14. The DNA for the CDR3 is TGCGCCAGCAAATCCCCTCTGGCGGGGGGAGGAGAGACCCAGTACTTC. The encoded protein is CASKSPLAGGGETQYF.

The chain links TRBV7-2 to TRBJ1-2; D remains ambiguous. Deletions cut 10 bases from V and 2 bases from J, with 5 bases between. The CDR3 contains 10 residues. Per germline, CDR1 SGHTA and CDR2 FQGNSA. CDR3 sequence: CATGNYGYTF. The CDR3 nucleotides read TGTGCCACCGGGAACTATGGCTACACCTTC.

This chain uses TRBV5-1 with TRBJ2-3; 11 bases are shared with TRBD2. CDR1 and CDR2 from the germline V gene are SGHRS and YFSETQ. This CDR3 contains 20 residues. The trim removed 0 bases at V and 1 base at J, leaving 13 bases unmatched. The CDR3 DNA reads TGCGCCAGCAGCTTGGCCGGGGGACTGGCTAGCGGGAGGCGCACAGATACGCAGTATTTT. As protein: CASSLAGGLASGRRTDTQYF.

The chain couples TRBV23-1 to TRBJ1-2; D is possibly TRBD1 (6 bases). Being an ORF, TRBV23-1 has a function that is uncertain. The ends were cut back, 1 base at V and 6 bases at J, with 9 bases in the middle. The CDR3 is 13 amino acids. The CDR3 sequence: CASSQLTGHGYTF. The CDR3 DNA reads TGCGCCAGCAGTCAATTAACAGGGCATGGCTACACCTTC.

The V gene is TRBV28, the J gene TRBJ2-7; 9 bases align to TRBD2. The germline V gene encodes CDR1 MDHEN and CDR2 SYDVKM. The CDR3 has 14 residues. V shed 3 bases, J shed 5 bases, and the junction held 5 bases outside the gene matches. Here the CDR3 DNA reads TGTGCCAGCAGTTTTCGGCGGGAGGGCCACGAGCAGTACTTC. Amino acid sequence: CASSFRREGHEQYF.

The chain combines TRBV4-1 with TRBJ2-3; 7 bases align to TRBD1. V lost 5 bases and J lost 0; bases outside the gene matches: 8. Per the germline V gene, CDR1 is MGHRA and CDR2 is YSYEKL. This CDR3 contains 16 residues. DNA for the CDR3: TGCGCCAGCAGCTTCCAACAGGGGCTAAGCACAGATACGCAGTATTTT. It translates to CASSFQQGLSTDTQYF.

Of note for this clone: The junction shows a germline mismatch at one end, possibly a read error. J is TRBJ1-1 and V is TRBV19; a possible D gene is TRBD1 (5 bases). There are 15 residues in the CDR3. Germline V gives CDR1 LNHDA, CDR2 SQIVND (reference sequence). The CDR3 protein is CASSTSGRANTEAFF. CDR3 DNA: TGTGCCAGCAGTACATCGGGCAGGGCCAACACTGAAGCTTTCTTT.

V is TRBV2 and J is TRBJ1-2, with 9 positions matching TRBD1. V lost 6 bases and J lost 2; bases outside the gene matches: 10. Germline loops: CDR1 SNHLY, CDR2 FYNNEI. CDR3 length equals 16 residues. Written as DNA, the CDR3 is TGTGCCAGCAGAGCACCTGGGACAGGGAGGAACTATGGCTACACCTTC. This sequence encodes CASRAPGTGRNYGYTF.

V usage is TRBV4-1 and J usage is TRBJ1-4; the D is unclear. The CDR3 has 15 amino acids. V lost 3 bases, J lost 7 bases, and 15 bases lay in between. Germline CDR1 MGHRA, CDR2 YSYEKL. CDR3 DNA: TGCGCCAGCAGCCAGGGAACGGCGGGAAGTGAAAAACTGTTTTTT. Its protein is CASSQGTAGSEKLFF.

This rearrangement joins TRBV27 to TRBJ2-7, with 9 positions matching TRBD1. The CDR3 is 14 amino acids. Germline lookup yields CDR1 MNHEY and CDR2 SMNVEV (reference sequence). After removal of 2 bases from V and 3 bases from J, the junction contained 2 bases not matched to a gene. The CDR3 protein is CASSLGDRVYEQYF. As DNA, the CDR3 is TGTGCCAGCAGTTTAGGGGACAGGGTCTACGAGCAGTACTTC.

V is TRBV19 and J is TRBJ2-3, with D possibly TRBD2 on 5 matching bases. CDR3 length: 14 residues. The germline V and J ends were trimmed by 1 base and 4 bases, with 9 bases remaining between them. Germline V gene data show CDR1 as LNHDA and CDR2 as SQIVND (reference sequence). The CDR3 here is CASSIASEADTQYF. CDR3 DNA sequence: TGTGCCAGTAGTATAGCTTCGGAGGCAGATACGCAGTATTTT.

This chain uses TRBV11-2 with TRBJ1-4; TRBD1 matches at 7 bases. Trimming took 5 bases from V and 11 from J; bases not matched to a gene: 5. CDR1 and CDR2 (germline): SGHAT, FQNNGV. The CDR3 totals 12 residues. The CDR3 DNA reads as TGTGCCAGCAGCCCAGTGACAGGGAAACTGTTTTTT. Translated, it gives CASSPVTGKLFF.

The genes are TRBV6-5 and TRBJ1-1, with D hard to call. Between the trimmed V and J ends, which lost 6 bases and 1 base, there was a span of 9 bases. Germline CDR1 is MNHEY and CDR2 is SVGAGI. CDR3 length equals 13 residues. The CDR3 reads CASSKQWNTEAFF. The DNA of the CDR3 is TGTGCCAGCAGCAAACAGTGGAACACTGAAGCTTTCTTT.

The CDR3 here is CASGSSWTNEKLFF. CDR3 DNA: TGTGCCAGCGGCAGTAGCTGGACTAATGAAAAACTGTTTTTT. The chain couples TRBV7-9 to TRBJ1-4, with no clear D. Germline assignment: CDR1 SEHNR and CDR2 FQNEAQ (reference sequence). Deletions cut 8 bases from V and 2 bases from J, with 12 bases between. The CDR3 consists of 14 residues.

The chain has TRBV11-3 and TRBJ2-5, with 7 bases fitting TRBD1. CDR1 SGHNT and CDR2 YENEEA come from the germline V gene. CDR3 length equals 12 residues. V trimming: 5 bases; J trimming: 4 bases; junction bases outside the gene matches: 1. The DNA for the CDR3 is TGTGCCAGCAGCCGGGACAGAGAGACCCAGTACTTC. Translating gives CASSRDRETQYF.

The gene calls are TRBV29-1 and TRBJ1-1, with 8 bases lining up with TRBD1. Per the germline V gene, CDR1 is SQVTM and CDR2 is ANQGSEA. The CDR3 has 14 residues. V lost 8 bases, J lost 3 bases, and 11 bases stayed unmatched. In nucleotides, the CDR3 is TGCAGCACCTATAACAGGGGGGTGTACACTGAAGCTTTCTTT. Translation gives CSTYNRGVYTEAFF.

This clone occurred once. The V and J genes are TRBV5-1 and TRBJ1-2; 9 bases match TRBD1. The CDR3 covers 16 residues. V lost 0 bases and J lost 3; bases outside the gene matches: 6. Germline values: CDR1 SGHRS, CDR2 YFSETQ. CDR3 sequence reads: CASSLELQGADYGYTF. DNA of the CDR3: TGCGCCAGCAGCTTGGAATTACAGGGGGCGGACTATGGCTACACCTTC. Combining the CDR3 with reference TRBV5-1 and TRBJ1-2 gives the whole variable domain KAGVTQTPRYLIKTRGQQVTLSCSPISGHRSVSWYQQTPGQGLQFLFEYFSETQRNKGNFPGRFSGRQFSNSRSEMNVSTLELGDSALYLCASSLELQGADYGYTFGSGTRLTVV.

This CDR3 is CASSETSGGGDTQYF. The CDR3 nucleotides are TGTGCCAGCAGTGAAACTAGCGGGGGGGGAGATACGCAGTATTTT. The rearrangement links TRBV2 to TRBJ2-3, with 13 nucleotides matching TRBD2. This CDR3 contains 15 residues. The V and J ends lost 2 bases and 5 bases, in that order; junction bases with no gene match: 1. Germline V lookup: CDR1 SNHLY, CDR2 FYNNEI.

The chain recombines TRBV15 with TRBJ1-2, with TRBD1 matching over 9 bases. Looked up from germline, CDR1 is LNHNV and CDR2 is YYDKDF (reference sequence). With 8 bases clipped from V and 7 bases from J, the junction kept 8 bases outside the gene matches. The CDR3 consists of 13 residues. The CDR3 region has the DNA TGTGCCACCGGGGACAGGGATATCGGTGGCTACACCTTC. Amino acid sequence: CATGDRDIGGYTF.

This chain connects TRBV6-5 to TRBJ2-1; TRBD1 matches at 9 bases. This CDR3 has 15 residues. With 0 bases clipped from V and 9 bases from J, the junction kept 6 bases outside the gene matches. Germline CDR1 reads MNHEY; CDR2 reads SVGAGI. This chain's CDR3 is CASSYSGTGRCEQFF. Here the CDR3 DNA reads TGTGCCAGCAGTTACTCAGGGACAGGGCGATGTGAGCAGTTCTTC.

The chain carries TRBV7-9 and TRBJ1-1; 7 positions agree with TRBD1. Germline trimming cut 5 bases from V and 3 bases from J; bases unmatched to any gene: 6. The CDR3 totals 14 residues. Germline-derived CDR1 and CDR2 are SEHNR and FQNEAQ (reference sequence). CDR3 residues: CASSHRGSDTEAFF. The CDR3 coding sequence is TGTGCCAGCAGCCACAGGGGTTCGGACACTGAAGCTTTCTTT.

This clone came up a few times. Written as DNA, the CDR3 is TGTGCCAGCAGTCCAGGACTAGCGGGGTTGTACAATGAGCAGTTCTTC. As protein: CASSPGLAGLYNEQFF. This chain joins TRBV27 and TRBJ2-1; 12 positions agree with TRBD2. Germline trimming cut 5 bases from V and 4 bases from J; bases unmatched to any gene: 6. CDR3 length: 16 amino acids. CDR1 MNHEY and CDR2 SMNVEV come from the germline V gene (reference sequence).

This rearrangement joins TRBV6-1 to TRBJ2-1; TRBD1 matches at 7 bases. V shed 6 bases, J shed 2 bases, and the junction held 4 bases outside the gene matches. The germline V gene has CDR1 MNHNS and CDR2 SASEGT. This CDR3 spans 14 amino acids. The DNA for the CDR3 is TGTGCCAGCAGGACAGGGATCACCTACAATGAGCAGTTCTTC. It encodes CASRTGITYNEQFF.

V usage is TRBV30 and J usage is TRBJ1-5; D is uncertain. This CDR3 is 14 amino acids long. Trimming stripped 0 bases from V and 4 bases from J, with 10 bases between. CDR1 and CDR2 from the germline V gene are GTSNPN and SVGIG (reference sequence). The CDR3 spells CAWSVTLNNQPQHF. The CDR3 nucleotides read TGTGCCTGGAGTGTGACACTGAATAATCAGCCCCAGCATTTT.